The next 19 T cell receptor beta chains were all read from a single sample in a study of cytomegalovirus exposure and HLA in healthy donors. PCR was performed using 60 Vbeta and 13 Jbeta primers. Sequencing was performed with immunoSEQ multiplex PCR; in TCRdb, only in-frame clones are kept and a portion is missing. This table holds tens of thousands of clones, about 79% found once. Sequenced sample: PBMCs. The source is a male donor in good health and CMV-seropositive.

The chain combines TRBV11-3 with TRBJ2-2; D uncertain. Germline assignment: CDR1 SGHNT and CDR2 YENEEA. The V and J ends lost 4 bases and 5 bases respectively, with 5 bases between them. This CDR3 has 12 amino acids. The CDR3 spells CASSSLTGELFF. The CDR3 bases are TGTGCCAGCAGCTCTCTGACCGGGGAGCTGTTTTTT.

The chain carries TRBV2 and TRBJ2-1; D perhaps matches TRBD2 (7 bases). Trimming took 6 bases from V and 4 from J, leaving 13 bases between them. Germline V gives CDR1 SNHLY, CDR2 FYNNEI. The CDR3 runs to 14 residues. The CDR3: CASRGRGAYNEQFF. In nucleotides, the CDR3 is TGTGCCAGCAGGGGGAGGGGGGCTTACAATGAGCAGTTCTTC.

V and J are TRBV7-9 and TRBJ2-1; 10 bases line up with TRBD1. Germline CDR1 reads SEHNR; CDR2 reads FQNEAQ (reference sequence). CDR3 length: 15 residues. V lost 2 bases to trimming and J lost 9 bases; unmatched junction nucleotides: 7. The CDR3 bases are TGTGCCAGCAGCTTACTTCGGACAGGGGGAGGTGAGCAGTTCTTC. Translated, it gives CASSLLRTGGGEQFF.

The rearrangement links TRBV10-3 to TRBJ2-2; D is perhaps TRBD1 (6 bases). Trimming pared 7 bases from V and 7 bases from J, leaving 10 bases between. Germline V gives CDR1 ENHRY, CDR2 SYGVKD. The CDR3 sequence is 12 residues long. CDR3 sequence reads: CAINQGIGELFF. For the CDR3, the DNA is TGTGCCATCAACCAGGGGATCGGGGAGCTGTTTTTT.

This clone was seen only a few times. This chain joins TRBV6-4 and TRBJ2-3, with TRBD2 matching 16 bases. The CDR3 covers 17 residues. J was trimmed by 6 bases and V by 0 bases; bases with no gene match: 3. Germline lookup yields CDR1 MRHNA and CDR2 SNTAGT. The CDR3 DNA is TGTGCCAGCAGTGACTCCGGGACTAGCGGGGGGGCCGATACGCAGTATTTT. Translated, it gives CASSDSGTSGGADTQYF.

The V call is TRBV4-3, the J call TRBJ2-3; TRBD2 matches 8 bases. The CDR3 is 17 residues long. Trimming cost V 3 bases and J 6 bases; bases outside gene matches: 14. Germline V gene sequence: CDR1 LGHNA, CDR2 YSLEER. DNA for the CDR3: TGCGCCAGCAGCCAGCACTGGCGGGGGGACCCCTGGGATACGCAGTATTTT. This gives the protein CASSQHWRGDPWDTQYF.

This clone was observed a few times. The rearrangement links TRBV4-2 to TRBJ2-1; TRBD1 might be the D (6 bases). Deletions cut 0 bases from V and 4 bases from J, with 13 bases between. The CDR3 is 16 amino acids. CDR1 is LGHNA, CDR2 YNFKEQ, per germline. CDR3 sequence: CASSQDIGTNYNEQFF. The CDR3 DNA follows: TGTGCCAGCAGCCAAGATATCGGGACAAATTACAATGAGCAGTTCTTC.

V gene TRBV10-3 combines with J gene TRBJ2-3; D is perhaps TRBD2 (5 bases). The CDR3 is 15 residues long. The V gene's germline CDR1 is ENHRY and CDR2 SYGVKD. Trimming cost V 10 bases and J 7 bases, with 24 bases left between them. The CDR3 nucleotides read TGTGCCACTTTGGAATTGGGGAGTTCCGGATATACGCAGTATTTT. Protein: CATLELGSSGYTQYF.

The chain has TRBV27 and TRBJ1-1; weak D call: TRBD1 (6 bases). Germline V CDR1 and CDR2: MNHEY, SMNVEV (reference sequence). V was trimmed by 7 bases and J by 7 bases, leaving 10 bases between them. The CDR3 runs to 11 residues. The CDR3 spells CASKRGSEAFF. For the CDR3, the DNA is TGTGCCAGCAAGAGGGGGAGTGAAGCTTTCTTT.

The V and J genes are TRBV4-3 and TRBJ1-1, with TRBD1 matching over 9 bases. The CDR3 loop spans 14 amino acids. V lost 3 bases and J lost 4; bases outside the gene matches: 3. The germline CDR1 and CDR2 sequences are LGHNA and YSLEER. Written as DNA, the CDR3 is TGCGCCAGCAGCCATAGGGACAGGGCCACTGAAGCTTTCTTT. Protein sequence: CASSHRDRATEAFF.

This clone was detected a few times. The chain has TRBV6-5 and TRBJ1-2; 8 bases fit TRBD1. Germline V CDR1 and CDR2: MNHEY, SVGAGI. The V gene end was trimmed by 6 bases and the J gene end by 1 base; junction bases not matched to a gene: 7. This CDR3 has 15 amino acids. The CDR3 sequence is CASRQKQGGNYGYTF. The CDR3 bases are TGTGCCAGCAGGCAAAAACAGGGGGGTAACTATGGCTACACCTTC.

CDR3 in amino acids: CASSFGGQRNNSPLHF. CDR3 bases: TGTGCCAGCAGTTTCGGGGGACAGAGAAATAATTCACCCCTCCACTTT. The chain has TRBV27 and TRBJ1-6; 7 bases map to TRBD1. V was clipped by 3 bases and J by 5 bases; unmatched bases: 7. This CDR3 is built from 16 residues. Germline values: CDR1 MNHEY, CDR2 SMNVEV (reference sequence).

The rearrangement uses TRBV10-3 and TRBJ2-1; TRBD1 might be the D (6 bases). CDR3 length equals 16 residues. Trimming left V 5 bases short and J 0 bases short, with 14 bases between. Germline V gene data show CDR1 as ENHRY and CDR2 as SYGVKD. CDR3 region: CAISQVQGPSYNEQFF. The DNA for the CDR3 is TGTGCCATCAGTCAGGTACAGGGACCCTCCTACAATGAGCAGTTCTTC.

V gene TRBV5-1 combines with J gene TRBJ2-3; perhaps TRBD2 as D (6 bases). Between the trimmed V and J ends, which lost 7 bases and 2 bases, there was a span of 14 bases. The CDR3 length is 14 residues. CDR1 is SGHRS and CDR2 is YFSETQ in the germline V gene. The CDR3 sequence is CASSPQGLTDTQYF. CDR3 nucleotides: TGCGCCAGCTCCCCGCAGGGACTCACAGATACGCAGTATTTT.

This clone occurred a few times. The chain combines TRBV5-1 with TRBJ1-1, with D possibly matching TRBD1 (5 bases). V lost 3 bases and J lost 4, with 13 bases in between. The CDR3 has 14 amino acids. The germline gives CDR1 SGHRS, CDR2 YFSETQ. The CDR3 spells CASSSSPQGTEAFF. The CDR3 nucleotides read TGCGCCAGCAGCTCGAGTCCTCAGGGCACTGAAGCTTTCTTT.

The genes are TRBV12-5 and TRBJ2-2; D remains unclear. The germline CDR1 and CDR2 sequences are LGHNT and FRNRAP. This CDR3 is 12 amino acids long. V lost 1 base and J lost 6, with 3 bases in between. The CDR3 reads CASGLAAGELFF. For the CDR3, the DNA is TGTGCTAGTGGTTTGGCGGCCGGGGAGCTGTTTTTT.

This clone was detected only once. The V and J genes are TRBV4-1 and TRBJ1-5; TRBD1 matches at 8 bases. There are 16 residues in the CDR3. Germline-derived CDR1 and CDR2 are MGHRA and YSYEKL. J lost 5 bases, V lost 4 bases, and 10 bases had no gene match. CDR3 coding DNA: TGCGCCAGCAGCCTTTACCCAGGGGGCCTCGATCAGCCCCAGCATTTT. Amino acid sequence: CASSLYPGGLDQPQHF.

This chain's CDR3 is CASSLGTSAYEQYF. The CDR3 region has the DNA TGCGCCAGCAGCTTGGGGACTTCGGCCTACGAGCAGTACTTC. The chain carries TRBV5-1 and TRBJ2-7; TRBD2 is a possible D gene (5 bases). Trimming cost V 0 bases and J 2 bases, with 9 bases left between them. Germline V CDR1 and CDR2: SGHRS, YFSETQ. The CDR3 runs 14 residues.

V and J are TRBV28 and TRBJ2-7, with TRBD2 matching 10 bases. This CDR3 contains 17 residues. Trimming cost V 3 bases and J 2 bases; bases outside gene matches: 10. The germline CDR1 and CDR2 sequences are MDHEN and SYDVKM. CDR3 DNA: TGTGCCAGCAGTTTTGGTAGCGGGAGGAGGATAGCCTACGAGCAGTACTTC. Amino acids: CASSFGSGRRIAYEQYF. Full variable domain (remainder filled in from reference TRBV28 and TRBJ2-7): DVKVTQSSRYLVKRTGEKVFLECVQDMDHENMFWYRQDPGLGLRLIYFSYDVKMKEKGDIPEGYSVSREKKERFSLILESASTNQTSMYLCASSFGSGRRIAYEQYFGPGTRLTVT.